The subject of this entry is one T cell receptor beta chain. The antigen is not known. This specimen belongs to a study of cytomegalovirus exposure and HLA in healthy donors. The wider study: The study's early data release held roughly 90 million unique TCRs from HLA-typed donors. Overall study results and limits: The only immune exposure information that was available was CMV serostatus.

Trimming removed 8 bases at V and 3 bases at J, with 14 bases between. The length of the CDR3 is 14 residues. Germline CDR1 and CDR2: MNHEY and SVGAGI. The PCR had 60 Vbeta and 13 Jbeta primers. Libraries were prepared by immunoSEQ multiplex PCR; TCRdb keeps only in-frame clonotypes and omits some of them. The table includes 120,000 or so clones, about 80% detected once. Sequenced material: PBMCs. This clonotype originated in a man between 25 and 39 years old in good health and CMV-seronegative. This chain connects TRBV6-5 to TRBJ1-5, with D possibly TRBD1 on 5 matching bases. The CDR3, as DNA: TGTGCCAGCGGTATGGGGCAGTTCAATCAGCCCCAGCATTTT. It is translated as CASGMGQFNQPQHF.